What follows describes a single T cell receptor (beta chain). Its antigen is unknown. Using immunoSEQ multiplex PCR, the repertoire was profiled, and TCRdb retains in-frame clones only, with some absent. In the table there are roughly 11,000 clones, approximately 69% of which are singletons. The record originates from a study of ipilimumab plus nivolumab after autologous stem cell transplantation. On the study more broadly: Patients received a median of roughly 5 ipilimumab and roughly eight nivolumab doses. General study points: The authors say TCR, Treg and microbiome findings warrant further study.

The CDR3 loop spans 16 amino acids. J lost 7 bases, V lost 1 base, and 6 bases had no gene match. Germline V gives CDR1 MGHRA, CDR2 YSYEKL. Ipilimumab, 1 mg/kg, started 14 to 28 days after autologous transplant. Patients received nivolumab 3 mg/kg at weeks 1, 4, 7, 10, then fortnightly to week 26. This specimen was PBMCs, taken in a trial of ipilimumab plus nivolumab as post-transplant consolidation. The V call is TRBV4-1, the J call TRBJ1-6; TRBD1 matches at 8 bases. This sequence originates from a male donor with diffuse large B-cell lymphoma. The CDR3: CASSQVQGANNSPLHF. The DNA of the CDR3 is TGCGCCAGCAGCCAAGTCCAGGGGGCGAACAATTCACCCCTCCACTTT.